This TCR beta chain is from a study of PD-1 blockade in classical Hodgkin lymphoma. Every patient experienced relapse after autologous stem cell transplantation, and brentuximab vedotin exposure varied. Regarding this clone: No antigen is known for it.

The V gene's germline CDR1 is MDHEN and CDR2 SYDVKM. The V end lost 1 base, the J end lost 0 bases, and 3 bases lay between the germline ends. The CDR3 is 13 amino acids. The study, taken as a whole, reports: Significantly greater TCR diversity emerged by C4D1 in CD4+ cells but not CD8+ cells. Complete responders showed a baseline diversity that resembled the diversity of newly diagnosed patients. Compared with healthy donors, newly diagnosed patients reportedly showed lower baseline TCR diversity.

The assay was immunoSEQ multiplex PCR, and TCRdb's table has in-frame clones only and misses some. The sample yields 95,000 to 100,000 clones, roughly 89% seen once. The chain combines TRBV28 with TRBJ1-1; D gene ambiguous. This TCR was recovered from a human donor with classical Hodgkin lymphoma. The sample was peripheral blood mononuclear cells (PBMCs), taken before the second cycle of nivolumab. The chain's CDR3 is CASSLSVNTEAFF. The CDR3 bases are TGTGCCAGCAGTTTATCCGTGAACACTGAAGCTTTCTTT.